The next 5 T cell receptor beta chains were all read from a single sample in a study of CD4 T cells in relation to SARS-CoV-2 and coronaviruses. Unexposed donor CD4+ T cells date from about 2011-2018, before the COVID-19 pandemic. Isolation of CD4+ T cells took place after approximately 10 days in culture. The antigens for these receptors are not known. The protocol was immunoSEQ multiplex PCR, while the TCRdb copy is restricted to in-frame clones and leaves out a portion. The sample lists around 23,000 clones, less than 85% occurring once. The sequencing input was CD4+ T cells from PBMCs, cultured in vitro. The receptor set was obtained from a human donor in good health.

Only a few counts were recorded for this clone. The V and J genes are TRBV10-1 and TRBJ2-7; 7 bases align to TRBD1. The CDR3 contains 14 residues. Germline trimming cut 2 bases from V and 3 bases from J; bases unmatched to any gene: 4. In germline, CDR1 is WNHNN, CDR2 SYGVQD (reference sequence). The CDR3 sequence: CASSEGDSRYEQYF. CDR3 in DNA: TGCGCCAGCAGTGAGGGGGACAGTCGCTACGAGCAGTACTTC.

The chain is built from TRBV6-4 and TRBJ2-3, with a weak D call TRBD2 (6 bases). There are 17 residues in the CDR3. V lost 0 bases to trimming and J lost 2 bases, with 15 bases between them. Germline CDR1 and CDR2: MRHNA and SNTAGT. DNA for the CDR3: TGTGCCAGCAGTGACTCTGGGACTCAAGGACACACAGATACGCAGTATTTT. This gives the protein CASSDSGTQGHTDTQYF.

This chain joins TRBV4-2 and TRBJ2-2, with 9 bases fitting TRBD2. Germline assignment: CDR1 LGHNA and CDR2 YNFKEQ. The junction had 21 bases not matched to a gene; V was cut back by 4 bases and J by 6 bases. There are 20 residues in the CDR3. CDR3 coding DNA: TGTGCCAGCAGCCCAAAGGCACTAGGTACGGTAGCGGGAGTATCCGGGGAGCTGTTTTTT. Residues: CASSPKALGTVAGVSGELFF.

This chain joins TRBV11-3 and TRBJ2-1, with 10 bases identical to TRBD1. Unmatched junction bases numbered 3, after V lost 4 bases and J lost 6 bases. The germline V gene encodes CDR1 SGHNT and CDR2 YENEEA. The CDR3 has 14 residues. The CDR3 sequence: CASSSDRGTNEQFF. In DNA form, the CDR3 reads TGTGCCAGCAGCTCGGACAGGGGGACCAATGAGCAGTTCTTC.

The V gene is TRBV12-5, the J gene TRBJ2-5; D call uncertain. From germline, CDR1 is LGHNT and CDR2 FRNRAP. Trimming removed 4 bases at V and 4 bases at J, with 4 bases between. This CDR3 region has 11 residues. The CDR3 sequence: CASGSRETQYF. DNA for the CDR3: TGTGCTAGTGGTTCCCGAGAGACCCAGTACTTC. The full variable domain, rest sourced from reference TRBV12-5 and TRBJ2-5, is DARVTQTPRHKVTEMGQEVTMRCQPILGHNTVFWYRQTMMQGLELLAYFRNRAPLDDSGMPKDRFSAEMPDATLATLKIQPSEPRDSAVYFCASGSRETQYFGPGTRLLVL.